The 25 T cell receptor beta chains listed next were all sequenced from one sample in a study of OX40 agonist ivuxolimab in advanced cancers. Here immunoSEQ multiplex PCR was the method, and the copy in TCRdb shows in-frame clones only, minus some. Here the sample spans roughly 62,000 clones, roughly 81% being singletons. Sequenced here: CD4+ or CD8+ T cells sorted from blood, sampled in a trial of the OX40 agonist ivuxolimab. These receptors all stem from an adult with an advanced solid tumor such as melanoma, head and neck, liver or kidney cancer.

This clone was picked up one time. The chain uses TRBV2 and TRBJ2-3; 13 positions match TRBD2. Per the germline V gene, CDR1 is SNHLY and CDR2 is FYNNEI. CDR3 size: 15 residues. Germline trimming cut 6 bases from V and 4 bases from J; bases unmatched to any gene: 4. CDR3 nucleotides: TGTGCCAGCAGATGGACTAGCGGGAGTTCAGATACGCAGTATTTT. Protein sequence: CASRWTSGSSDTQYF.

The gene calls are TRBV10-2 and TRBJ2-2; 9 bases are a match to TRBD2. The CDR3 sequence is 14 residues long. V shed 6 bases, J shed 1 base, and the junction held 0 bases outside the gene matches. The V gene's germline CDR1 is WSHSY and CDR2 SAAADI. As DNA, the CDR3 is TGCGCCAGCAGGACTAGCGGGAACACCGGGGAGCTGTTTTTT. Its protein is CASRTSGNTGELFF.

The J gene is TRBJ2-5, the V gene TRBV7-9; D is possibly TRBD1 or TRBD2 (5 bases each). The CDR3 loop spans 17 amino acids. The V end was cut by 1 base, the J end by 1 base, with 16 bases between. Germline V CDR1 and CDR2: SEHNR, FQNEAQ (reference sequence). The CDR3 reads CASSLDWGAGIQETQYF. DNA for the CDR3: TGTGCCAGCAGCTTAGATTGGGGCGCCGGGATCCAAGAGACCCAGTACTTC.

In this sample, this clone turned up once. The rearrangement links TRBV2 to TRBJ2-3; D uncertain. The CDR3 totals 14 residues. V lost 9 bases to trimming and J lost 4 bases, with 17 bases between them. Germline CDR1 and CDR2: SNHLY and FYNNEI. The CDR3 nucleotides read TGTGCCAGTAGTTTCCCCGTCGGCGCAGATACGCAGTATTTT. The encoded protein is CASSFPVGADTQYF.

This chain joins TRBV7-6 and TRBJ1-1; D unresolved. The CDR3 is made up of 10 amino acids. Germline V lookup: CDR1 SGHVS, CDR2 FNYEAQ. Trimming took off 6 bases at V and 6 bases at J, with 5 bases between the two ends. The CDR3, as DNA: TGTGCCAGCAGAGGAGCTGAAGCTTTCTTT. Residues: CASRGAEAFF.

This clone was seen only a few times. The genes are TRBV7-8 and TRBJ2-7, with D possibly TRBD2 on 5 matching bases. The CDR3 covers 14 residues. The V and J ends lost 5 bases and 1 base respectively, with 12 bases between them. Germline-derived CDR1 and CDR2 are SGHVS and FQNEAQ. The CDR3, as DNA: TGTGCCAGCAGCGCTACTAGTAATTCCTACGAGCAGTACTTC. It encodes CASSATSNSYEQYF.

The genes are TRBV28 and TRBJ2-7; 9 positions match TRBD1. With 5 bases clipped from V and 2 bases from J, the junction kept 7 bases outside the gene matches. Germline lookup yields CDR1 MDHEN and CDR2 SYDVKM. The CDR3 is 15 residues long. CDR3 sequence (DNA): TGTGCCAGCAGTACCCCGGGACAGGGAACCTACGAGCAGTACTTC. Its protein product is CASSTPGQGTYEQYF.

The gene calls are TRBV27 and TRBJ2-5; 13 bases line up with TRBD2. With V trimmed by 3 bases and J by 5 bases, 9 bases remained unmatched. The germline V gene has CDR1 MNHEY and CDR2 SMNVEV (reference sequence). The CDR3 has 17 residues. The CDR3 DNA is TGTGCCAGCAGTTTCCGAGGACTAGCGGGAGTGGTGGAGACCCAGTACTTC. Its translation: CASSFRGLAGVVETQYF.

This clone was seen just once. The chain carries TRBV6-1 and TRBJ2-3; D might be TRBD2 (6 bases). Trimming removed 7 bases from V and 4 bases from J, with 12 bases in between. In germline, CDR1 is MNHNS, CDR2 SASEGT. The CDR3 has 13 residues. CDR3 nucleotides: TGTGCCAGCATAGGGGAGGAGGCAGATACGCAGTATTTT. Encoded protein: CASIGEEADTQYF.

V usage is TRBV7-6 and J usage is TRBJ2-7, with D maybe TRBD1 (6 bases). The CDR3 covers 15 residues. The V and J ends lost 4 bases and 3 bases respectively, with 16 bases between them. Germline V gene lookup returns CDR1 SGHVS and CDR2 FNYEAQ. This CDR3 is CASSSSPGQIYEQYF. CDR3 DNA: TGTGCCAGCAGCTCCTCCCCCGGACAGATCTACGAGCAGTACTTC.

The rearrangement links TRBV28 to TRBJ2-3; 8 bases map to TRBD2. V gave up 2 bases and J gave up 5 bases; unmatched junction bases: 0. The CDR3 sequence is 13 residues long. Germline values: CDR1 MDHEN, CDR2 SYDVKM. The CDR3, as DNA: TGTGCCAGCAGTTTACTAGCGGGAGATACGCAGTATTTT. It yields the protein CASSLLAGDTQYF.

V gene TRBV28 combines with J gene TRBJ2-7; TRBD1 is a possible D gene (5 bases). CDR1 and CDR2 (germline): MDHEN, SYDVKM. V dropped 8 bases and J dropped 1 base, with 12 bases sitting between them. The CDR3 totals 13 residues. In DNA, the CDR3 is TGTGCCAGCGTCCGGTCAGGGTCCTACGAGCAGTACTTC. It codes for CASVRSGSYEQYF.

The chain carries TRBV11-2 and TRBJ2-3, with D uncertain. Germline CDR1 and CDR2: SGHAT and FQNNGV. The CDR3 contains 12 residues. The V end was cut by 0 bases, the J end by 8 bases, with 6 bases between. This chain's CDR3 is CASSLDRLTQYF. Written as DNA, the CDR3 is TGTGCCAGCAGCTTAGATCGTCTTACGCAGTATTTT.

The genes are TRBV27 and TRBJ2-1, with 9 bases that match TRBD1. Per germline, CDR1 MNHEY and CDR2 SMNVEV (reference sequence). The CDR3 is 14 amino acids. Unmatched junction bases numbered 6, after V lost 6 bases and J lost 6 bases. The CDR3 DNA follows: TGTGCCAGCAGGGACAGGGGTGGGAGCAATGAGCAGTTCTTC. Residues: CASRDRGGSNEQFF.

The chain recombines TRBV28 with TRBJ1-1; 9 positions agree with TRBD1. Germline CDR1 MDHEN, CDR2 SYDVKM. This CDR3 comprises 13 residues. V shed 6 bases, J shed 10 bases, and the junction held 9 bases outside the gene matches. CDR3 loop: CASRDPGQGRAFF. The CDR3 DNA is TGTGCCAGCAGGGATCCGGGACAGGGTCGAGCTTTCTTT.

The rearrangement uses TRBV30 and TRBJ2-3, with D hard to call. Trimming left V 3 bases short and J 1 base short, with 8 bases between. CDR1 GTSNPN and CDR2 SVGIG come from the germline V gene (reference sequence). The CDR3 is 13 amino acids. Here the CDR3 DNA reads TGTGCCTGGAGGAACTGGGGCACAGATACGCAGTATTTT. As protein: CAWRNWGTDTQYF.

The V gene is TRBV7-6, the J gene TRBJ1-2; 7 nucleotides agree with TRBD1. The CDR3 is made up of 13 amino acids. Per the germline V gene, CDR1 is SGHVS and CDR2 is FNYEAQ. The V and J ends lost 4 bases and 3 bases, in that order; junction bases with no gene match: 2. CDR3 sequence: CASSSGTDYGYTF. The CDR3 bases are TGTGCCAGCAGCTCAGGGACAGACTATGGCTACACCTTC.

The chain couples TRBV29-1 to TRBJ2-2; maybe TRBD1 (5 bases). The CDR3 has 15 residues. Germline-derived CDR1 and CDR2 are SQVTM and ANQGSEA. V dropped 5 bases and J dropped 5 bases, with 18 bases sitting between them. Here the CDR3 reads CSVSQGAVGTGELFF. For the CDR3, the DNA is TGCAGCGTTTCCCAGGGTGCGGTGGGGACCGGGGAGCTGTTTTTT.

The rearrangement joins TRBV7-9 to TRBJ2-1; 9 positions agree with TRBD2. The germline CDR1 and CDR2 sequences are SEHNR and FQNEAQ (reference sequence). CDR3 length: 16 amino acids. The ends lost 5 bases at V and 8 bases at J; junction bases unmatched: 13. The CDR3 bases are TGTGCCAGCAGCCCCGAGTCTGGGACTAGCTCGTATGAGCAGTTCTTC. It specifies CASSPESGTSSYEQFF.

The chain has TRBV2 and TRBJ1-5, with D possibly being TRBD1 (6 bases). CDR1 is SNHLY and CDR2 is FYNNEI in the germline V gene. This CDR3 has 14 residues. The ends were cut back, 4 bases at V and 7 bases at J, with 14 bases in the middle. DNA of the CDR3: TGTGCCAGCAGTGGAGTTGAGGGGGGCCAGCCCCAGCATTTT. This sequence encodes CASSGVEGGQPQHF.

In DNA form, the CDR3 reads TGTGCCAGCAGTTATCTTTTCGACAGGGGGAGTGGCTACACCTTC. It is translated as CASSYLFDRGSGYTF. The chain uses TRBV6-5 and TRBJ1-2; 9 positions agree with TRBD1. The CDR3 spans 15 residues. The V and J ends lost 3 bases and 7 bases, in that order; junction bases with no gene match: 9. Germline loops: CDR1 MNHEY, CDR2 SVGAGI.

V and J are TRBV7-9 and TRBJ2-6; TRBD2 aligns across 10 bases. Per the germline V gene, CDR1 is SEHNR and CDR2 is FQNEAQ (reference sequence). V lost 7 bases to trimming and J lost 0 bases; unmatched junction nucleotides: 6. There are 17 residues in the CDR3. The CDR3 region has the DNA TGTGCCAGCACCCACCTAGCGGGGGTCTCTGGGGCCAACGTCCTGACTTTC. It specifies CASTHLAGVSGANVLTF.

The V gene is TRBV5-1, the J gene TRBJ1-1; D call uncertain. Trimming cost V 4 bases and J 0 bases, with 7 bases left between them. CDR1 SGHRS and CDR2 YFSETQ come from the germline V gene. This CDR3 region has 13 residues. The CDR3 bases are TGCGCCAGCAGCAGCAACATGAACACTGAAGCTTTCTTT. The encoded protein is CASSSNMNTEAFF.

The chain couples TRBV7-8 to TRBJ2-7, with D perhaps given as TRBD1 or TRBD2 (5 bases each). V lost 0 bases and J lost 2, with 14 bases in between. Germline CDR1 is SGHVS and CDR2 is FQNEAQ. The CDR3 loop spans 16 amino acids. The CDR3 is CASSLAWGNSPYEQYF. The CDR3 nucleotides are TGTGCCAGCAGCTTAGCATGGGGGAACAGTCCCTACGAGCAGTACTTC.

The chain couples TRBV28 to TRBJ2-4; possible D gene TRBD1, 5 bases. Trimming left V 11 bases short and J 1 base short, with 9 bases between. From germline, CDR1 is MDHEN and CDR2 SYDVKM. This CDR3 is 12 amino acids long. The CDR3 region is CASGLAKNIQYF. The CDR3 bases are TGTGCCTCAGGGTTGGCCAAAAACATTCAGTACTTC.